A selection of T cell receptor beta chains follows, all from one sample in a study of T cell responses to AZD1222 COVID-19 vaccine. Here immunoSEQ multiplex PCR was the method, and the copy in TCRdb shows in-frame clones only, minus some. In the table there are approximately 88,000 clones, 85% to 90% of which are singletons. The sequencing used peripheral blood, collected 28 days after the second AZD1222 dose. The origin of the receptors is an adult who received the AZD1222 COVID-19 vaccine. Both conserved end residues are part of each CDR3. Each record gives: CDR3 length, D gene, J gene, V gene, CDR3 DNA, CDR3 protein. The D gene is left open where the match is weak.

14 | - | TRBJ1-5 | TRBV5-5 | TGTGCCAGCAGCTTTTTGGATAGCAATCAGCCCCAGCATTTT | CASSFLDSNQPQHF
16 | TRBD2 | TRBJ2-7 | TRBV29-1 | TGCAGCGTTGGAGGGATATGGCGGGGGAGCTCCTACGAGCAGTACTTC | CSVGGIWRGSSYEQYF
13 | - | TRBJ1-2 | TRBV10-3 | TGTGCCATCAGTGAGTCCCAGGGAGGTGGCTACACCTTC | CAISESQGGGYTF
14 | - | TRBJ1-4 | TRBV2 | TGTGCCAGCAGTGCACTCAGGGGCGATGAAAAACTGTTTTTT | CASSALRGDEKLFF
17 | - | TRBJ1-6 | TRBV28 | TGTGCCAGCAGTACCCCCCAACTTTCGGGCAATAATTCACCCCTCCACTTT | CASSTPQLSGNNSPLHF
14 | - | TRBJ1-2 | TRBV9 | TGTGCCAGCAGCGTAGGGGGGGGCTACCTTGGCTACACCTTC | CASSVGGGYLGYTF
15 | - | TRBJ1-1 | TRBV21-1 | TGTGCCAGCAGCATAGTGAGGGTCCCCAACACTGAAGCTTTCTTT | CASSIVRVPNTEAFF
13 | - | TRBJ1-2 | TRBV12-3/TRBV12-4 | TGTGCCAGCAGTCGACAGACGAACTATGGCTACACCTTC | CASSRQTNYGYTF
10 | - | TRBJ2-1 | TRBV7-9 | TGTGCCACAGCGGAAAATGAGCAGTTCTTC | CATAENEQFF
14 | - | TRBJ1-6 | TRBV5-1 | TGCGCCAGCAGCTTGGGGGGTGAAAATTCACCCCTCCACTTT | CASSLGGENSPLHF
14 | TRBD1 | TRBJ2-7 | TRBV5-4 | TGTGCCAGCAGCAGGGGACAGGGGAACTACGAGCAGTACTTC | CASSRGQGNYEQYF
13 | - | TRBJ2-4 | TRBV11-2 | TGTGCCAGCAGCTTAGGCCTGGGGGACATTCAGTACTTC | CASSLGLGDIQYF